This T cell receptor beta chain was captured by sequencing in a study of T cell clonotyping in hematopoietic cell transplantation. The CDR3 sequence is 16 residues long. Looked up from germline, CDR1 is GTSNPN and CDR2 is SVGIG (reference sequence). V lost 2 bases to trimming and J lost 4 bases, with 20 bases between them. Study conclusions and caveats: Cells were unsorted, so CD4 and CD8 contributions were not separated. Few recipient clonotypes overlapped donors; over 95% were de novo at given depth. Pathologically expanded recipient clonotypes increased progressively from day 30 to day 180 as diversity fell.

Notes on this clone: What it recognizes is unknown.

TCRdb's copy holds only in-frame clones and misses some; the assay was immunoSEQ multiplex PCR. This sample carries more than 15,000 clones, 75% to 90% of them seen once, and the ten largest clones take 2.5% to 3%. The receptor was derived from a man aged 45-65 years in good health. Some clones in this sample may be carry-over from other donors' samples. The chain uses TRBV30 and TRBJ1-2; D is perhaps TRBD1 (5 bases). Source material: peripheral blood mononuclear cells. The chain's CDR3 is CAWSRDRSPLGYGYTF. CDR3 nucleotides: TGTGCCTGGAGTAGGGACCGCTCTCCGTTGGGCTATGGCTACACCTTC.